The present T cell receptor (beta chain) was sequenced within a study of control samples from healthy donors and cancer patients. TCRdb's table, derived via immunoSEQ multiplex PCR, lists solely in-frame clones and lacks some. The sample has some 76,000 clones, approximately 89% seen once. Unmatched junction bases numbered 2, after V lost 1 base and J lost 14 bases. CDR3 length: 12 residues. The germline CDR1 and CDR2 sequences are SEHNR and FQNEAQ (reference sequence). Specimen: PBMCs. The J gene is TRBJ2-3, the V gene TRBV7-9; 11 bases line up with TRBD1. The source of this sequence is a man aged 55 to 69 with lung cancer. The CDR3 coding sequence is TGTGCCAGCAGCTTAGTTGGGACAGGGGGGTATTTT. Its protein product is CASSLVGTGGYF. The full variable domain, rest sourced from reference TRBV7-9 and TRBJ2-3, is DTGVSQNPRHKITKRGQNVTFRCDPISEHNRLYWYRQTLGQGPEFLTYFQNEAQLEKSRLLSDRFSAERPKGSFSTLEIQRTEQGDSAMYLCASSLVGTGGYFGPGTRLTVL.